The 17 T cell receptor beta chains listed next were all sequenced from one sample in a study of blood T cell repertoires in COVID-19. The protocol was immunoSEQ multiplex PCR, while the TCRdb copy is restricted to in-frame clones and leaves out a portion. The sample consists of 100,000 to 150,000 clones, around 83% of them appearing once. The specimen sequenced was peripheral blood. The receptors derive from an elderly woman with COVID-19, enrolled during active disease.

This chain connects TRBV5-1 to TRBJ2-3, with D perhaps matching TRBD1 (7 bases). Trimming shortened V by 4 bases and J by 6 bases, and 18 bases separated the two germline ends. This CDR3 contains 15 residues. The germline V gene has CDR1 SGHRS and CDR2 YFSETQ. The CDR3 is CASSPGAGGIDTQYF. The DNA of the CDR3 is TGCGCCAGCAGCCCGGGGGCAGGGGGTATCGATACGCAGTATTTT.

This clone was seen more than once but under ten times. This chain joins TRBV24-1 and TRBJ2-1, with D unclear. This CDR3 region has 11 residues. Between the trimmed V and J ends, which lost 5 bases and 7 bases, there was a span of 5 bases. Germline V CDR1 and CDR2: KGHDR, SFDVKD. CDR3 in amino acids: CATSAQNEQFF. CDR3 nucleotides: TGTGCCACCAGTGCCCAAAATGAGCAGTTCTTC.

The CDR3 coding sequence is TGTGCCAGCAGATTATATGCGGGGAACACTGAAGCTTTCTTT. Protein sequence: CASRLYAGNTEAFF. The chain links TRBV7-3 to TRBJ1-1; D gene uncertain. CDR1 is SGHTA and CDR2 is FQGTGA in the germline V gene. Trimming pared 6 bases from V and 1 base from J, leaving 12 bases between. This CDR3 comprises 14 residues.

The chain joins TRBV5-1 to TRBJ1-1; TRBD1 matches 8 bases. Germline-derived CDR1 and CDR2 are SGHRS and YFSETQ. CDR3 size: 15 residues. Trimming cost V 0 bases and J 2 bases; bases outside gene matches: 3. This CDR3 is CASSLAGTGNTEAFF. The CDR3 region has the DNA TGCGCCAGCAGCTTGGCCGGGACAGGCAACACTGAAGCTTTCTTT.

V usage is TRBV28 and J usage is TRBJ2-7; 7 nucleotides agree with TRBD2. This CDR3 spans 14 amino acids. Germline assignment: CDR1 MDHEN and CDR2 SYDVKM. Germline trimming cut 6 bases from V and 2 bases from J; bases unmatched to any gene: 7. The CDR3, as DNA: TGTGCCAGCAGATTAAGCGGGACCCCCTACGAGCAGTACTTC. Residues: CASRLSGTPYEQYF.

This chain joins TRBV29-1 and TRBJ1-1; TRBD1 aligns across 7 bases. The CDR3 runs 13 residues. J was trimmed by 5 bases and V by 7 bases; bases with no gene match: 10. From germline, CDR1 is SQVTM and CDR2 ANQGSEA. The CDR3 here is CSGTTGSDTEAFF. The CDR3 nucleotides read TGCAGCGGGACGACAGGGAGCGATACTGAAGCTTTCTTT.

V and J are TRBV4-3 and TRBJ2-6; unclear D gene. The V gene's germline CDR1 is LGHNA and CDR2 YSLEER. The CDR3 totals 16 residues. V was cut by 0 bases and J by 4 bases, with 10 bases left in between. CDR3 sequence reads: CASSQDLSRGANVLTF. The CDR3 DNA follows: TGCGCCAGCAGCCAAGATCTTTCCAGGGGGGCCAACGTCCTGACTTTC.

The rearrangement uses TRBV6-2 or TRBV6-3 and TRBJ1-1; D is undetermined. Trimming pared 6 bases from V and 5 bases from J, leaving 10 bases between. Germline values: CDR1 MNHEY, CDR2 SVGEGT. The CDR3 contains 12 residues. CDR3 region: CASSSAGTEAFF. Written as DNA, the CDR3 is TGTGCCAGCAGCTCCGCGGGGACTGAAGCTTTCTTT.

The chain carries TRBV6-2 or TRBV6-3 and TRBJ1-2; 7 bases are shared with TRBD1. The CDR3 consists of 15 residues. From germline, CDR1 is MNHEY and CDR2 SVGEGT. The V gene end was trimmed by 4 bases and the J gene end by 3 bases; junction bases not matched to a gene: 8. As DNA, the CDR3 is TGTGCCAGCAGTTCCCCGAGACAGGGATACTATGGCTACACCTTC. Amino acid sequence: CASSSPRQGYYGYTF.

This CDR3 reads CASSQGGTDTQYF. In DNA, the CDR3 is TGTGCCAGTAGTCAGGGGGGTACAGATACGCAGTATTTT. The rearrangement links TRBV19 to TRBJ2-3; TRBD1 might be the D (7 bases). Germline V gives CDR1 LNHDA, CDR2 SQIVND (reference sequence). V was cut by 5 bases and J by 3 bases, with 9 bases left in between. This CDR3 comprises 13 residues.

The chain links TRBV5-5 to TRBJ2-7; 8 bases map to TRBD1. Trimming removed 1 base from V and 6 bases from J; junction bases left unmatched: 6. Per the germline V gene, CDR1 is SGHKS and CDR2 is YYEKEE (reference sequence). The CDR3 has 14 amino acids. CDR3: CASSLSGGYSEQYF. In DNA form, the CDR3 reads TGTGCCAGCAGCTTGTCAGGGGGCTACTCCGAGCAGTACTTC. Together with reference TRBV5-5 and TRBJ2-7, the CDR3 gives the full variable domain: DAGVTQSPTHLIKTRGQQVTLRCSPISGHKSVSWYQQVLGQGPQFIFQYYEKEERGRGNFPDRFSARQFPNYSSELNVNALLLGDSALYLCASSLSGGYSEQYFGPGTRLTVT.

The chain joins TRBV5-1 to TRBJ1-4; 9 nucleotides match TRBD1. CDR3 length: 15 residues. V dropped 2 bases and J dropped 8; count of bases not matched to a gene: 7. CDR1 is SGHRS, CDR2 YFSETQ, per germline. The CDR3 sequence is CASSFTGGAEEKLFF. Here the CDR3 DNA reads TGCGCCAGCAGCTTTACAGGGGGCGCTGAGGAAAAACTGTTTTTT.

This sequence joins TRBV6-1 and TRBJ2-7; 7 nucleotides match TRBD1. The CDR3 runs 16 residues. CDR1 and CDR2 (germline): MNHNS, SASEGT. After removal of 3 bases from V and 0 bases from J, the junction contained 8 bases not matched to a gene. The CDR3 sequence: CASSESATGFSYEQYF. The DNA for the CDR3 is TGTGCCAGCAGTGAGAGCGCGACAGGGTTCTCCTACGAGCAGTACTTC.

This clone was picked up a small number of times. The chain joins TRBV6-5 to TRBJ2-7, with 9 bases that match TRBD2. The CDR3 totals 14 residues. Germline assignment: CDR1 MNHEY and CDR2 SVGAGI. The V segment lost 6 bases and the J segment 7 bases; nucleotides outside the gene matches: 10. The CDR3 loop reads CASSPRGGRVEQYF. CDR3 nucleotide sequence: TGTGCCAGCAGCCCCCGAGGCGGGAGGGTTGAGCAGTACTTC.

J is TRBJ1-6 and V is TRBV28; D is ambiguous. From germline, CDR1 is MDHEN and CDR2 SYDVKM. The CDR3 contains 14 residues. V shed 4 bases and J shed 9 bases, with 13 bases lying between them. Here the CDR3 reads CASSSPPFSSPLHF. DNA for the CDR3: TGTGCCAGCAGTTCCCCTCCTTTCAGTTCACCCCTCCACTTT.

V and J are TRBV18 and TRBJ1-2, with 7 bases fitting TRBD1. Per germline, CDR1 KGHSH and CDR2 LQKENI. The CDR3 covers 14 residues. The ends lost 3 bases at V and 5 bases at J; junction bases unmatched: 6. CDR3 protein: CASSPGTALYGYTF. In DNA, the CDR3 is TGTGCCAGCTCACCCGGGACAGCGTTATATGGCTACACCTTC.

CDR3 nucleotide sequence: TGTGCCATCTCGGGGGGCAATCAGCCCCAGCATTTT. Protein: CAISGGNQPQHF. V is TRBV10-3 and J is TRBJ1-5, with D possibly TRBD1 on 5 matching bases. Trimming left V 8 bases short and J 2 bases short, with 7 bases between. Germline V lookup: CDR1 ENHRY, CDR2 SYGVKD. CDR3 size: 12 residues.